Here is one TCR beta chain with its context. Its antigen is as yet unknown. The missing CDR3 end, 3 residues past where the read stops, is filled in from the germline J gene. With V trimmed by 1 base and J by 5 bases, 9 bases remained unmatched. Germline V lookup: CDR1 SQVTM, CDR2 ANQGSEA. The CDR3 length is 16 residues. These data belong to a study of Tregs in tolerant kidney transplant recipients. The assay was immunoSEQ multiplex PCR, and TCRdb's table has in-frame clones only and misses some. The sample yields roughly 30,000 clones, of which the top ten take up approximately 15%. Points from the study as a whole: Tregs expanded with activated donor B cells seemed most donor-specific.

CD4+CD25+CD127- Tregs, CD4+CD25- non-Tregs, CD4 and CD8 cells were sorted. V gene TRBV29-1 combines with J gene TRBJ2-1, with 9 bases lining up with TRBD2. This specimen was CD8+ T cells from blood, taken before the transplant. This TCR was sampled from a human donor who received a combined kidney and bone marrow transplant. The CDR3 DNA, read in part, is TGCAGCGTTGAAGTCCTCCCCGCTAGCGGGGACAATGAG. Protein product: CSVEVLPASGDNE. The whole CDR3 protein is CSVEVLPASGDNEQFF.